The clone carrying this T cell receptor (beta chain) appeared once. The antigen is unknown. This entry is derived from a study of T cells in Graves' hyperthyroidism and ophthalmopathy. On the study more broadly: Peripheral blood was acquired at first diagnosis, ahead of any therapy whatsoever. Study findings and constraints: Blood held most thyroid clonotypes expanded above 0.001 frequency. Ophthalmopathy could be told apart from stable hyperthyroidism with a 13 V-J model.

The investigators amplified TCR beta CDR3 regions from RNA transcripts. TCR CDR3 underwent first-round RT-PCR with the HTBI primer set. TCRdb called the multiplex PCR reads again in MiXCR, with one record for every CDR3 protein. Among about 380,000 distinct CDR3 sequences, 15% to 20% were seen once, and the ten largest hold 40%. The TCR sequence derives from a man aged 18 to 30 with Graves' ophthalmopathy. Source material: blood.

CDR3 amino acids: CASTETASSYEQYF. The CDR3 DNA sequence: TGTGCCAGTACCGAGACAGCAAGCTCCTACGAGCAGTACTTC. The rearrangement joins TRBV19 to TRBJ2-7; a possible D gene is TRBD1 (5 bases). Germline V gene sequence: CDR1 LNHDA, CDR2 SQIVND (reference sequence). V was clipped by 7 bases and J by 0 bases, with 13 bases between them. This CDR3 is 14 amino acids long.